This T cell receptor (beta chain) came from a study of cytomegalovirus exposure and HLA in healthy donors (dated by TCRdb to the late 2010s). Regarding the study in general: The roughly 700 repertoires of the first cohort and the 95 to 150 validation repertoires were produced on the same platform, according to a later analysis. Along with the approximately 700-subject first cohort, a separate validation cohort of over 90 different subjects was used. The study was designed to test whether signatures of past pathogen exposure could be identified by cataloging public T cell receptors. To predict cytomegalovirus infection status, the study brought together high-throughput TCR immunosequencing, statistical association of individual TCRs with disease status, and machine learning.

Concerning this clone itself: What this receptor recognizes is not known. No qualities accompany the bases; no much larger clone lies one base away.

Library preparation was by the immunoSEQ multiplex PCR assay. In the authors' own workflow: A statistical classification framework was developed to diagnose cytomegalovirus status using the catalog of TCR beta chain sequences. TCRdb limited this immuneACCESS table to in-frame rearrangements with V and J called. A share of clones is missing; checked studies link under half to unresolved V genes, and the rest is unexplained. V and J calls plus clone size are reproduced from that table; the DNA served to infer D and trimming. This sample is represented by more than 90,000 clones; roughly 86% of them were singletons. Clones ranked in the top ten supply around 5% of the sample. General conclusions and limits of the study: In the study, 150 to 200 TCR beta chains were listed as associated with cytomegalovirus. In vitro tests confirmed that a few of the cytomegalovirus-associated TCR beta chains recognize cytomegalovirus antigens. Of the cluster scores, approximately 95% were above 0 in a later analysis, which found that TCRs clustered in the first cohort also tended to co-occur in the 95 to 150 validation repertoires. The classifier was reported to diagnose cytomegalovirus status with high specificity and sensitivity in both the original cohort and the validation cohort. All 120 or so repertoires were used to score co-occurrence in the validation cohort in a later analysis, because that analysis had no HLA typing for the cohort. According to the authors, the approach could potentially be generalized to other disease states and immunological phenotypes. While some public TCRs were present in many individuals, most TCR sequences turned up only very rarely across donors.

From V the trimming removes 2 bases and from J it removes 2 bases, while the gene matches leave 3 bases of the junction unaccounted for. The germline V gene encodes CDR1 MNHEY and CDR2 SVGAGI. Inclusive of the bounding cysteine and phenylalanine, the CDR3 is 16 residues long. The kept DNA is CDR3 alone, 48 bases in frame from the first base. The donors were included in the validation cohort of 100 to 150 subjects, a group kept apart from the roughly 700-subject first cohort. The rearrangement combines TRBV6-5 with TRBJ2-6, with 7 central nucleotides matching TRBD1. This clonotype was sampled from a man aged 18 to 30 in good health and CMV-seronegative. The material sequenced was PBMCs. In nucleotides, the sequence is TGTGCCAGCAGTTACCCCGGGACAGCTGGGGCCAACGTCCTGACTTTC. It translates to CASSYPGTAGANVLTF.